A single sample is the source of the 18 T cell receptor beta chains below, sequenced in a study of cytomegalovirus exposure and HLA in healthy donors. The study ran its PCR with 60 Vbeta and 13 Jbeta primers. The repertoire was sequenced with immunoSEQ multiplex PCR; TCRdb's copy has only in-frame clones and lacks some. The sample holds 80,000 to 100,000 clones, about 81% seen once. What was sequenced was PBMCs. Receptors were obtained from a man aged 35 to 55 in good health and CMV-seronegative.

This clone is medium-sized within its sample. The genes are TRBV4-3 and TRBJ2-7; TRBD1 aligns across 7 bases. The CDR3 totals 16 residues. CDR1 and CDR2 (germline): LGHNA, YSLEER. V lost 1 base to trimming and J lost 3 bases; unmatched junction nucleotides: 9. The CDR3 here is CASSQAAGTVIYEQYF. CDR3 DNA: TGCGCCAGCAGCCAAGCAGCCGGGACAGTCATCTACGAGCAGTACTTC.

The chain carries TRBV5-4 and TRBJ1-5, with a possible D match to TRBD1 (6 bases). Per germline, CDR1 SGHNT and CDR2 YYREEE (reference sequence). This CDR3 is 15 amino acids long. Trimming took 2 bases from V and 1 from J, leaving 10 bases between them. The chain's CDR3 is CASSFAGASNQPQHF. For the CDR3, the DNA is TGTGCCAGCAGCTTTGCAGGGGCGAGCAATCAGCCCCAGCATTTT.

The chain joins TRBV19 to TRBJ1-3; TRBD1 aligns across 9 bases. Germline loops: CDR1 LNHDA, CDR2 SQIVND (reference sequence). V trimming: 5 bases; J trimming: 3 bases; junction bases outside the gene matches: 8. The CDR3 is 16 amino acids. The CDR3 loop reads CASSLPGQGNGNTIYF. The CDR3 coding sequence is TGTGCCAGTAGTTTACCCGGACAGGGGAATGGAAACACCATATATTTT. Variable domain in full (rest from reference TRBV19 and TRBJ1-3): DGGITQSPKYLFRKEGQNVTLSCEQNLNHDAMYWYRQDPGQGLRLIYYSQIVNDFQKGDIAEGYSVSREKKESFPLTVTSAQKNPTAFYLCASSLPGQGNGNTIYFGEGSWLTVV.

Here the CDR3 DNA reads TGTGCCAGCAGCTTCGGGTCTGAAGCTTTCTTT. Translating it yields CASSFGSEAFF. The chain couples TRBV7-9 to TRBJ1-1; D is unresolved. The V end was cut by 3 bases, the J end by 6 bases, with 5 bases between. Looked up from germline, CDR1 is SEHNR and CDR2 is FQNEAQ (reference sequence). This CDR3 spans 11 amino acids.

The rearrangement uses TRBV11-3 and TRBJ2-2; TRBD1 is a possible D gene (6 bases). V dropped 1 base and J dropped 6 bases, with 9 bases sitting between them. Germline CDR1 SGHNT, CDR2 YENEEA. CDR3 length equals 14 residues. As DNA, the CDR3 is TGTGCCAGCAGCTTAGTAGCAGGGGCCGGGGAGCTGTTTTTT. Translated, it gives CASSLVAGAGELFF.

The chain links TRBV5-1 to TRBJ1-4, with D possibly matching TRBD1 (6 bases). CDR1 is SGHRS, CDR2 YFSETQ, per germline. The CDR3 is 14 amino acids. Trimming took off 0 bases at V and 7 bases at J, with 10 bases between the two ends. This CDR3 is CASSLDPGVEKLFF. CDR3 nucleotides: TGCGCCAGCAGCTTGGATCCAGGGGTTGAAAAACTGTTTTTT.

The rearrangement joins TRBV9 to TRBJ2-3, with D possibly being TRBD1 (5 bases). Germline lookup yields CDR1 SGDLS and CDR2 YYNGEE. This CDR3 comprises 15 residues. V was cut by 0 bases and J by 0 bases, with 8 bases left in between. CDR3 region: CASSVGGHSTDTQYF. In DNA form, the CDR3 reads TGTGCCAGCAGCGTAGGGGGCCACAGCACAGATACGCAGTATTTT. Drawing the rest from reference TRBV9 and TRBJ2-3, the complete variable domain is DSGVTQTPKHLITATGQRVTLRCSPRSGDLSVYWYQQSLDQGLQFLIQYYNGEERAKGNILERFSAQQFPDLHSELNLSSLELGDSALYFCASSVGGHSTDTQYFGPGTRLTVL.

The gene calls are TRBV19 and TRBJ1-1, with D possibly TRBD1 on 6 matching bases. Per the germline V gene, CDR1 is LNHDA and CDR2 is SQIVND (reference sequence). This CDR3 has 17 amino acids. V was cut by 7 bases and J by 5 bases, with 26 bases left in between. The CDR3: CASTRRPRDTSETEAFF. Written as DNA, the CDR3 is TGTGCCAGTACCCGAAGGCCGAGGGACACCTCAGAGACTGAAGCTTTCTTT.

The CDR3 coding sequence is TGTGCCAGCAGTTCAGGGAAGGCTGGAAACACCATATATTTT. Protein sequence: CASSSGKAGNTIYF. The V and J genes are TRBV2 and TRBJ1-3; perhaps TRBD1 as D (5 bases). Trimming pared 5 bases from V and 2 bases from J, leaving 10 bases between. CDR1 and CDR2 from the germline V gene are SNHLY and FYNNEI. The CDR3 loop spans 14 amino acids.

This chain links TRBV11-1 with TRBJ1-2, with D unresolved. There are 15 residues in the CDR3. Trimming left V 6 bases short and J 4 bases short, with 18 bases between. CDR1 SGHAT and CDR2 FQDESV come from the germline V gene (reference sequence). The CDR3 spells CASSLQRGLPYGYTF. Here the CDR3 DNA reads TGTGCCAGCAGTTTACAGAGAGGATTACCCTATGGCTACACCTTC.

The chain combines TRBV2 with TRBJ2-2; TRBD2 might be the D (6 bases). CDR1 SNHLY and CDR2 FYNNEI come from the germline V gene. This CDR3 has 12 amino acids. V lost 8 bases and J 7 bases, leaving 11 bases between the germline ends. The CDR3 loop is CASRWEVGELFF. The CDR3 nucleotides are TGTGCCAGCCGATGGGAGGTCGGGGAGCTGTTTTTT.

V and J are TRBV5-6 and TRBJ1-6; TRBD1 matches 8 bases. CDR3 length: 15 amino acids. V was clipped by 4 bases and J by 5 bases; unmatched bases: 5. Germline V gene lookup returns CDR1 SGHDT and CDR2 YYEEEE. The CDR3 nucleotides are TGTGCCAGCAGCCGGACAGGGTTCGATAATTCACCCCTCCACTTT. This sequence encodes CASSRTGFDNSPLHF.

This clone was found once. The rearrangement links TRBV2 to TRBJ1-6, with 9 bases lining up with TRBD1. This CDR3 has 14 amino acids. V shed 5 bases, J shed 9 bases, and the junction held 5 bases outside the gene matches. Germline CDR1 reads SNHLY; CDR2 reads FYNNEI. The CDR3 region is CASSTTGGISPLHF. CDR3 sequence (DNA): TGTGCCAGCAGTACGACAGGGGGAATTTCACCCCTCCACTTT.

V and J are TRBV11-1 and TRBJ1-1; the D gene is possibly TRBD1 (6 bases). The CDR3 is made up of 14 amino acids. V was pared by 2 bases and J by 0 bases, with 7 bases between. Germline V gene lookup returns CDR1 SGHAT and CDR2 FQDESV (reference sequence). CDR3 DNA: TGTGCCAGCAGCTTAACAGGGATGAACACTGAAGCTTTCTTT. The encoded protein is CASSLTGMNTEAFF.

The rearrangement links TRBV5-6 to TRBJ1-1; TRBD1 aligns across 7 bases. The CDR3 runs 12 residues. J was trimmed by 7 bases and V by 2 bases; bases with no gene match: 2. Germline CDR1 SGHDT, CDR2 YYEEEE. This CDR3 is CASSLQGREAFF. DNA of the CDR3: TGTGCCAGCAGCTTACAGGGGCGTGAAGCTTTCTTT.

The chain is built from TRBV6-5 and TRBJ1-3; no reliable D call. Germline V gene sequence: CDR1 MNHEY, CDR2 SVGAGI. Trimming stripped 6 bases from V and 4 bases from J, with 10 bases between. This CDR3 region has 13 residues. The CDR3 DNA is TGTGCCAGCAGCCTCGTACAGGGAAACACCATATATTTT. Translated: CASSLVQGNTIYF.

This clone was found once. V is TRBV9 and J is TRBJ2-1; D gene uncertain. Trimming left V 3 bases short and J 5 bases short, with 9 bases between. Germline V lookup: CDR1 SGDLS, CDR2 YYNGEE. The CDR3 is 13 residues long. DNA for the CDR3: TGTGCCAGCAGCGGAGACATCCACAATGAGCAGTTCTTC. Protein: CASSGDIHNEQFF.

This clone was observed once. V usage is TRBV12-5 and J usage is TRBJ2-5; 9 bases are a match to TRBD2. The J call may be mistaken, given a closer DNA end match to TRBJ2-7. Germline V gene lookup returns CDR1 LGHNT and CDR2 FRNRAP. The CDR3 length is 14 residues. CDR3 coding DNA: TGTGCTAGTGTAGGATTGCGGGGGGGGTTCGAGCAGTACTTC. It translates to CASVGLRGGFEQYF.